The clone carrying this T cell receptor beta chain was observed a few times. Its matching antigen is unknown. These data are taken from a study of beta chain features in type 1 diabetes. Based on CD45RO/CCR7/CD25/CD127/CD95/CD27, CD4+ regulatory, stem cell-like memory, naive and central memory cells were sorted. General study findings and limits: People with Type 1 diabetes carried modestly yet significantly shorter TCRB CDR3s in all four CD4+ subsets. cDNA-based sequencing might over-represent cells highly expressing TCR. Patients and controls would share equally any PCR tilt toward shorter templates. Healthy donors had naive, central memory and Treg TCRB repertoires that appeared less similar than those seen among patients.

Germline-derived CDR1 and CDR2 are SQVTM and ANQGSEA. This CDR3 has 15 residues. V shed 4 bases and J 4 bases; nucleotides not matched to a gene: 11. The sequenced template was cDNA made from the entire isolated RNA. Clones were sequenced by immunoSEQ multiplex PCR, and TCRdb holds only the in-frame ones, with some missing. The sample has roughly 250,000 clones, around 20% seen once. The chain combines TRBV29-1 with TRBJ2-7; 9 bases map to TRBD1. Sequencing used naive CD4+ T cells from blood. The sequence was obtained from a woman in her forties with type 1 diabetes. CDR3 residues: CSVARSRDRAYEQYF. The CDR3 DNA reads as TGCAGCGTTGCACGGTCCCGGGACAGGGCGTACGAGCAGTACTTC.